The rows below give T cell receptor beta chains drawn from one sample of a study of response to subunit inactivated influenza vaccine. MiXCR, run by TCRdb on the RT-PCR reads, gives a single entry per CDR3 protein. The profile covers about 780,000 distinct CDR3 sequences, with less than 20% appearing a single time and about a tenth taken by the ten largest. The starting material was PBMCs from blood, obtained less than 6 days after vaccination. All receptors derive from a man aged 50-60 years who received an inactivated influenza vaccine. Each CDR3 is given with its conserved first and last residue. The D gene is left open where the match is weak. Only part of the rows carry a size: once, few, many, or a class if the clone is expanded.

j_gene,abundance,d_gene,v_gene,CDR3nt,CDR3aa
TRBJ2-7,NA,NA,TRBV6-5,TGTGCCAGCAGTTACTCGGAAGCAGGGTCTGACGAGCAGTACTTC,CASSYSEAGSDEQYF
TRBJ2-1,few,TRBD2,TRBV11-2,TGTGCCAGCAGCTTAGTCGTCGGCGGGAGAGATAATGAGCAGTTCTTC,CASSLVVGGRDNEQFF
TRBJ2-6,NA,NA,TRBV10-2,TGCGCCAGCAGTGCCCGACAGCTCCGATCAACATACGTCCTGACTTTC,CASSARQLRSTYVLTF
TRBJ1-2,NA,NA,TRBV12-3/TRBV12-4,TGTGCCAGCAGCCGAGGGTACGGCTACACCTTC,CASSRGYGYTF
TRBJ1-1,NA,NA,TRBV18,TGTGCCAGCTCACCAATTGTGTCCACTGAAGCTTTCTTT,CASSPIVSTEAFF
TRBJ2-1,NA,TRBD2,TRBV2,TGTGCCCTCAGACCCCGGACTAGCGGAGCTAATCTTAGCAATGAGCAGTTCTTC,CALRPRTSGANLSNEQFF
TRBJ2-1,many,NA,TRBV12-3/TRBV12-4,TGTGCCAGCAGTCCGGGACCCTCCTACAATGAGCAGTTCTTC,CASSPGPSYNEQFF
TRBJ2-7,NA,TRBD1,TRBV20-1,TGCAGTGCTAGGGACTTCGCCGGGACAGGGATATACGAGCAGTACTTC,CSARDFAGTGIYEQYF
TRBJ2-1,few,TRBD1,TRBV6-5,TGTGCCAGCAGTTCTTGGGACAGGTACAATGAGCAGTTCTTC,CASSSWDRYNEQFF
TRBJ1-2,NA,TRBD1,TRBV25-1,TGTGCCAGCAGTGAACCGGGACAGAATTTTGTGGCTCCCACCTTC,CASSEPGQNFVAPTF
TRBJ1-6,few,NA,TRBV20-1,TGCAGTGCTAGAGAGGTGGGGGTCGGCTCACCCCTCCACTTT,CSAREVGVGSPLHF
TRBJ2-5,few,NA,TRBV5-1,TGCGCCAGCAGCTTAATTGGGCTCGCTAATCGCGGAGAGACCCAGTACTTC,CASSLIGLANRGETQYF
TRBJ2-7,few,NA,TRBV27,TGTGCCAGCAGAAAAGGGCCCTACGAGCAGTACTTC,CASRKGPYEQYF
TRBJ1-2,few,TRBD1,TRBV5-5,TGTGCCAGCAGCTTGGCCGGGACAGGAAACTATGGCTACACCTTC,CASSLAGTGNYGYTF
TRBJ1-2,NA,NA,TRBV12-3/TRBV12-4,TGTGCCAGCAGTACGGGGCTCGAATATGGCTACACCTTC,CASSTGLEYGYTF
TRBJ2-3,many,NA,TRBV24-1,TGTGCCACCAGTGTAGACAGAAGCACAGATACGCAGTATTTT,CATSVDRSTDTQYF
TRBJ2-7,NA,NA,TRBV29-1,TGCAGCGCCGTACCAGGGTTCTACGAGCAGTACTTC,CSAVPGFYEQYF
TRBJ1-5,NA,NA,TRBV9,TGTGCCAGCAGCGTAGGCGCAGATAGCAATCAGCCCCAGCATTTT,CASSVGADSNQPQHF
TRBJ1-6,few,TRBD1,TRBV6-2/TRBV6-3,TGTGCCTCCAACACCGGGACAGGGGCCATTTTTAATTCACCCCTCCACTTT,CASNTGTGAIFNSPLHF
TRBJ2-3,NA,NA,TRBV27,TGTGCCAGCAGTTTATCCGGACAGCATACGCAGTATTTT,CASSLSGQHTQYF
TRBJ2-1,few,TRBD2,TRBV24-1,TGTGCCACCTCAACTAGCGGGTACAATGAGCAGTTCTTC,CATSTSGYNEQFF
TRBJ1-1,few,NA,TRBV3-1,TGTGCCAGCAGCCAAGGAATTGGGACTATGAACACTGAAGCTTTCTTT,CASSQGIGTMNTEAFF
TRBJ2-3,NA,TRBD2,TRBV29-1,TGCAGCGGTAGAGATAGCGGGAGGGCCCCAGATACGCAGTATTTT,CSGRDSGRAPDTQYF
TRBJ2-5,few,NA,TRBV20-1,TGCAGTGCTAGAGATCCAAGGGCGCGCCAAGAGACCCAGTACTTC,CSARDPRARQETQYF
TRBJ2-5,NA,NA,TRBV7-2,TGTGCCAGCAGCTTGGGTCCGGTACGTGGGGAGACCCAGTACTTC,CASSLGPVRGETQYF
TRBJ1-1,few,TRBD1,TRBV5-6,TGTGCCAGCAGCTGGGGGGGGACAGGCTCTGAAGCTTTCTTT,CASSWGGTGSEAFF
TRBJ1-4,NA,NA,TRBV25-1,TGTGCCAGCGCTGCGAGGAATGAAAAACTGTTTTTT,CASAARNEKLFF
TRBJ2-7,many,NA,TRBV4-3,TGCGCCAGCAGCCAGAGGGTGGAAGGTGGAGGGAACTCCTACGAGCAGTACTTC,CASSQRVEGGGNSYEQYF
TRBJ2-7,few,TRBD2,TRBV4-3,TGCGCCAGCAGCCAAGATGTCCAGCGGGGTTCCTACGAGCAGTACTTC,CASSQDVQRGSYEQYF
TRBJ2-7,NA,NA,TRBV28,TGTGCCAGCAGCAAAGCGGGACAGAAGCTCTCCTACGAGCAGTACTTC,CASSKAGQKLSYEQYF
TRBJ2-3,NA,NA,TRBV6-1,TGTGCCAGCAGTAGAAGCGGTTTAGCCGATACGCAGTATTTT,CASSRSGLADTQYF
TRBJ2-7,NA,TRBD1,TRBV20-1,TGCAGTGCTAGAGACAGGTTAAAGGGACAGAGGGAGCAGTACTTC,CSARDRLKGQREQYF
TRBJ2-1,few,NA,TRBV4-3,TGCGCCAGCAGCCAAGGAGGGTACTATTACAATGAGCAGTTCTTC,CASSQGGYYYNEQFF
TRBJ2-1,few,TRBD1,TRBV4-1,TGCGCCAGCAGCCAAGGGACAGGGGGTACCTACAATGAGCAGTTCTTC,CASSQGTGGTYNEQFF
TRBJ2-5,few,TRBD2,TRBV7-2,TGTGCCAGCAGCTTACAGACTAGCGGGGGATCAGAGACCCAGTACTTC,CASSLQTSGGSETQYF
TRBJ2-5,NA,NA,TRBV20-1,TGCAGTGCTAGAGCCTACCGACAGGTCCAAGAGACCCAGTACTTC,CSARAYRQVQETQYF
TRBJ2-7,NA,NA,TRBV20-1,TGCAGTGTGCAGCCCCTCTACGAGCAGTACTTC,CSVQPLYEQYF